This T cell receptor beta chain was captured by sequencing in a study of blood T cell repertoires in COVID-19. Background on the study: Sites across the United States, Italy and Spain contributed samples from acute and convalescent COVID-19. PBMCs, B-cell-depleted T cells, or T cells were the source of the cDNA or gDNA that made up the material.

Germline CDR1 and CDR2: GTSNPN and SVGIG (reference sequence). The CDR3 sequence is 15 residues long. V dropped 2 bases and J dropped 2; count of bases not matched to a gene: 4. Methods used by the authors: Reference gene primer amplification gave estimated nucleated cell counts. Sequenced by immunoSEQ multiplex PCR; TCRdb stores in-frame clones only, minus some. D and trimming come from the DNA, and the V and J calls and clone size come from that table. The sample records some 450,000 clones, 70% to 90% being singletons. Seattle patients were enrolled while actively infected and followed longitudinally.

The sequence was obtained from a woman aged 45-59 years with COVID-19, enrolled during active disease. This chain uses TRBV30 with TRBJ2-3; TRBD2 agrees at 10 bases. Material for sequencing was peripheral blood. This CDR3 reads CAWSLLAGSTDTQYF. In nucleotides, the CDR3 is TGTGCCTGGAGTCTACTAGCGGGGTCCACAGATACGCAGTATTTT.